This T cell receptor (beta chain) was retrieved from a study of T cells in tumors after PD-1 blockade. Study background: Prior checkpoint blockade, systemic immunosuppressant use, or anti-cancer therapy within 4 weeks excluded patients. A subset received ongoing vismodegib 150 mg daily alongside anti-PD-1 therapy. Blood samples averaged about 120,000 templates (range about 24,679-260,000) and more than 35,000 unique clonotypes.

Profiled with immunoSEQ multiplex PCR; TCRdb holds only in-frame clones, not every one. The sample lists about 47,000 clones; approximately 79% were seen once. Genomic DNA template from tumor biopsies or peripheral blood, roughly 616 ng to 6,500 ng input. This receptor was taken from a human donor with basal cell carcinoma. Sequencing was performed on PBMCs, taken before anti-PD-1 treatment.

The CDR3 region has the DNA TGCGCCAGCAGCCTGGACGAGCCCGGTCGCTATGGCTACACCTTC. It yields the protein CASSLDEPGRYGYTF. The V call is TRBV5-1, the J call TRBJ1-2; D not resolved. The CDR3 is 15 residues long. Trimming pared 4 bases from V and 4 bases from J, leaving 17 bases between. Looked up from germline, CDR1 is SGHRS and CDR2 is YFSETQ.